The clone carrying this T cell receptor beta chain was detected a few times. V dropped 6 bases and J dropped 0 bases, with 13 bases sitting between them. The CDR3 covers 15 residues. The time point denotes: patch test 2, 6 weeks after DPC sensitization. Treatment of the sample: therapeutic diphenylcyclopropenone sensitization with weekly scalp DPC. Every patch test was put on after a blood sample was taken. Non-pregnant alopecia patients aged 18 to 70, suitable for DPC therapy. Total RNA extraction was carried out from unfractionated whole blood. These data belong to a study of human T cells and chemical hapten exposure. Looking at the study overall: Patches that contained 0.01% DPC were applied to the upper back and read at 6 days.

One entry per CDR3 protein, called by TCRdb with MiXCR from the RACE reads. The sample holds 25,000 to 30,000 distinct CDR3 sequences; 8.5% to 9.5% are singletons and the top ten take approximately 7%. This specimen was whole blood, taken in connection with sensitization to the hapten diphenylcyclopropenone (DPC). This clonotype was obtained from a man in his thirties or forties with alopecia areata. Some clones in this sample may be carry-over from other donors' samples. The rearrangement uses TRBV12-3 or TRBV12-4 and TRBJ2-3; D not certain. CDR3 loop: CASRQQLTSTDTQYF. CDR3 in DNA: TGTGCCAGCAGACAACAGCTTACTAGCACAGATACGCAGTATTTT.